This paragraph covers one T cell receptor (beta chain) sequence. The target antigen is unknown. An end of the junction does not agree with germline; a read error may underlie this. These data come from a study of tumor-infiltrating lymphocytes in primary liver carcinoma. Germline CDR1 SGHAT, CDR2 FQNNGV. This CDR3 has 15 residues. Total RNA (around 0.45 ug) served as template for TCR beta cDNA synthesis primed by a constant-region primer. Amplification in three nested multiplex PCR rounds with slightly modified ARM-PCR gave rise to TCR beta libraries. The first two PCR rounds, around 10 cycles each, used TRBV1-TRBV30 forward primers and a C-beta reverse primer. From the multiplex PCR reads, TCRdb called clonotypes with MiXCR, one entry per CDR3 protein. The sample lists approximately 340,000 distinct CDR3 sequences; less than 70% were seen once. Both blood RNA, taken from unsorted whole blood, and germline DNA were extracted.

Study-level results: Unsorted bulk sampling ruled out any CD4+ versus CD8+ repertoire comparison. Against blood, tumors held a significantly higher top-250-clone fraction (p = 0.039).

The sequence derives from a man between 40 and 49 years old with primary liver carcinoma and hepatitis B virus infection. The specimen sequenced was peripheral blood. V is TRBV11-2 and J is TRBJ2-1; D uncertain. CDR3 coding DNA: TGTGCCGGCAGCTTAAACGGCTTGCGGCCCAATGAGCAGTTCTTC. Amino acid sequence: CAGSLNGLRPNEQFF.